These 27 T cell receptor beta chains were all obtained from the same sample, sequenced in a study of T cells in Graves' hyperthyroidism and ophthalmopathy. There were TCR beta CDR3 regions amplified from RNA transcripts. A first-round RT-PCR of the TCR CDR3 used the HTBI primer set. Using its own MiXCR run on the multiplex PCR reads, TCRdb lists one record per CDR3 protein. The table lists about 330,000 distinct CDR3 sequences, around 15% of them singletons. Source material: blood. These TCRs come from a woman in her thirties or forties with Graves' ophthalmopathy.

This clonotype was recorded many times. The chain employs TRBV12-3 or TRBV12-4 and TRBJ2-3; D perhaps matches TRBD2 (6 bases). V shed 3 bases and J shed 0 bases, with 10 bases lying between them. The CDR3 length is 15 residues. The CDR3 here is CASSFQSGSTDTQYF. CDR3 DNA: TGTGCCAGCAGTTTCCAAAGCGGGAGCACAGATACGCAGTATTTT.

This clonotype was observed at least ten times. V usage is TRBV6-1 and J usage is TRBJ2-7; 9 bases align to TRBD2. Germline V gene lookup returns CDR1 MNHNS and CDR2 SASEGT. This CDR3 contains 14 residues. V gave up 6 bases and J gave up 2 bases; unmatched junction bases: 5. The chain's CDR3 is CASRGSGGTYEQYF. Here the CDR3 DNA reads TGTGCCAGCAGAGGTAGCGGGGGAACCTACGAGCAGTACTTC.

V gene TRBV2 combines with J gene TRBJ2-4, with TRBD1 matching 8 bases. CDR1 is SNHLY and CDR2 is FYNNEI in the germline V gene. V lost 5 bases, J lost 8 bases, and 5 bases stayed unmatched. The CDR3 is 13 residues long. CDR3 sequence: CASSRGQEYIQYF. In nucleotides, the CDR3 is TGTGCCAGCAGTAGGGGACAGGAGTACATTCAGTACTTC.

The table lists this clonotype with many counts. The chain employs TRBV11-2 and TRBJ1-2, with 7 bases aligning to TRBD1. This CDR3 is 15 amino acids long. Germline V gives CDR1 SGHAT, CDR2 FQNNGV. The junction had 12 bases not matched to a gene; V was cut back by 7 bases and J by 4 bases. In DNA, the CDR3 is TGTGCCAGCACCATGCAAGGTACAGGGGCCTATGGCTACACCTTC. Its translation: CASTMQGTGAYGYTF.

Written as DNA, the CDR3 is TGTGCCAGCGCCTCACTTGGGACCCAGTACTTC. Translated, it gives CASASLGTQYF. The rearrangement joins TRBV7-9 to TRBJ2-5; D not resolved. V was trimmed by 8 bases and J by 7 bases, leaving 11 bases between them. Germline values: CDR1 SEHNR, CDR2 FQNEAQ (reference sequence). The CDR3 is made up of 11 amino acids.

The rearrangement links TRBV2 to TRBJ2-2; D is uncertain. The V end was cut by 4 bases, the J end by 4 bases, with 13 bases between. The CDR3 contains 15 residues. The germline V gene has CDR1 SNHLY and CDR2 FYNNEI. CDR3 sequence (DNA): TGTGCCAGCAGTGTGGATCCCGGACGCACCGGGGAGCTGTTTTTT. The encoded protein is CASSVDPGRTGELFF.

Many counts were recorded for this clonotype. This chain links TRBV20-1 with TRBJ2-5, with a weak D call TRBD1 (6 bases). The length of the CDR3 is 14 residues. Per the germline V gene, CDR1 is DFQATT and CDR2 is SNEGSKA (reference sequence). Deletions cut 3 bases from V and 4 bases from J, with 15 bases between. The CDR3 nucleotides are TGCAGTGCTAGGTTGAGTACAGGGAGAGAGACCCAGTACTTC. It encodes CSARLSTGRETQYF.

This clonotype was observed many times. The chain uses TRBV7-2 and TRBJ1-2; 12 nucleotides match TRBD1. Losses at the gene ends were 5 bases for V and 6 bases for J; bases not matched to a gene: 13. The germline gives CDR1 SGHTA, CDR2 FQGNSA. This CDR3 comprises 17 residues. The CDR3 loop reads CASSLLMPGTGGHGYTF. CDR3 nucleotides: TGTGCCAGCAGCCTTTTAATGCCCGGGACAGGGGGCCATGGCTACACCTTC.

The chain has TRBV7-8 and TRBJ1-3; TRBD1 might be the D (5 bases). Germline V gives CDR1 SGHVS, CDR2 FQNEAQ. V was trimmed by 2 bases and J by 1 base, leaving 12 bases between them. The length of the CDR3 is 16 residues. In DNA form, the CDR3 reads TGTGCCAGCAGCTTAACTCTCGGGGCGTCTGGAAACACCATATATTTT. This gives the protein CASSLTLGASGNTIYF.

V is TRBV18 and J is TRBJ1-1, with D possibly being TRBD1 (5 bases). Trimming pared 4 bases from V and 6 bases from J, leaving 21 bases between. Germline CDR1 reads KGHSH; CDR2 reads LQKENI. The CDR3 spans 16 residues. The CDR3 region is CASSLGTHYSGAEAFF. The CDR3 nucleotides read TGTGCCAGCTCACTTGGGACGCACTATTCGGGCGCTGAAGCTTTCTTT.

With respect to this clonotype: This clone may be a read error of a much larger clone one base away. The chain combines TRBV5-1 with TRBJ1-1, with 7 bases fitting TRBD1. CDR1 is SGHRS and CDR2 is YFSETQ in the germline V gene. The CDR3 spans 16 residues. The CDR3 sequence is CASSGGHVLMNTGAFF. The CDR3, as DNA: TGCGCCAGCTCAGGGGGGCACGTCTTAATGAACACTGGAGCTTTCTTT. Together with reference TRBV5-1 and TRBJ1-1, the CDR3 gives the full variable domain: KAGVTQTPRYLIKTRGQQVTLSCSPISGHRSVSWYQQTPGQGLQFLFEYFSETQRNKGNFPGRFSGRQFSNSRSEMNVSTLELGDSALYLCASSGGHVLMNTGAFFGQGTRLTVV.

The rearrangement joins TRBV15 to TRBJ2-2; D is unclear. Between the trimmed V and J ends, which lost 0 bases and 2 bases, there was a span of 7 bases. The CDR3 has 15 residues. The V gene's germline CDR1 is LNHNV and CDR2 YYDKDF (reference sequence). CDR3 region: CATSRDRRNTGELFF. In nucleotides, the CDR3 is TGTGCCACCAGCAGAGATCGCCGTAACACCGGGGAGCTGTTTTTT. Looking up the rest from reference TRBV15 and TRBJ2-2 gives the full variable domain: DAMVIQNPRYQVTQFGKPVTLSCSQTLNHNVMYWYQQKSSQAPKLLFHYYDKDFNNEADTPDNFQSRRPNTSFCFLDIRSPGLGDTAMYLCATSRDRRNTGELFFGEGSRLTVL.

Notes on this clonotype: An end of the junction differs from the germline gene, which may be a read error. The chain has TRBV4-1 and TRBJ1-1; tentatively, D is TRBD1 (6 bases). The CDR3 loop spans 12 amino acids. The germline gives CDR1 MGHRA, CDR2 YSYEKL. CDR3 loop: CVSSHYTGEAFF. In DNA, the CDR3 is TGCGTCAGCAGCCACTATACAGGGGAAGCTTTCTTT.

This clonotype occurred many times. The rearrangement links TRBV28 to TRBJ1-1; no reliable D call. Germline CDR1 is MDHEN and CDR2 is SYDVKM. V was cut by 4 bases and J by 3 bases, with 12 bases left in between. The CDR3 contains 14 residues. The CDR3 loop reads CASSSGGIYTEAFF. The CDR3 DNA follows: TGTGCCAGCAGTTCCGGAGGCATTTACACTGAAGCTTTCTTT.

V usage is TRBV28 and J usage is TRBJ2-1; D possibly corresponds to TRBD2 (5 bases). The germline V gene has CDR1 MDHEN and CDR2 SYDVKM. The V end lost 3 bases, the J end lost 5 bases, and 14 bases lay between the germline ends. The CDR3 sequence is 15 residues long. The CDR3 DNA is TGTGCCAGCAGTTTGGTGGGAGCCGGGGACAATGAGCAGTTCTTC. Its translation is CASSLVGAGDNEQFF.

The rearrangement uses TRBV12-3 or TRBV12-4 and TRBJ1-6, with D possibly being TRBD1 (6 bases). This CDR3 is built from 14 residues. Trimming took 5 bases from V and 14 from J, leaving 19 bases between them. The CDR3 DNA is TGTGCCAGCAGTCTCGGGACACGGGGGTCCACCCTCCACTTT. Translation gives CASSLGTRGSTLHF.

This clonotype was seen a handful of times. J is TRBJ2-7 and V is TRBV20-1; D remains unclear. The CDR3 spans 16 residues. CDR1 DFQATT and CDR2 SNEGSKA come from the germline V gene (reference sequence). V lost 5 bases, J lost 3 bases, and 23 bases lay in between. CDR3 sequence reads: CSAPPPAPNVGYEQYF. The CDR3 DNA reads as TGCAGTGCTCCTCCCCCGGCACCCAACGTAGGCTACGAGCAGTACTTC.

Many counts were recorded for this clonotype. The J gene is TRBJ1-1, the V gene TRBV10-3; D is possibly TRBD1 (6 bases). The CDR3 is made up of 17 amino acids. Germline loops: CDR1 ENHRY, CDR2 SYGVKD. The V and J ends lost 8 bases and 4 bases respectively, with 26 bases between them. Here the CDR3 reads CAIGKVPLGQGTTEAFF. CDR3 nucleotide sequence: TGTGCCATCGGCAAGGTCCCTCTTGGGCAGGGGACCACTGAAGCTTTCTTT.

The chain combines TRBV12-3 or TRBV12-4 with TRBJ2-2; D gene uncertain. V lost 5 bases and J lost 6, with 7 bases in between. The CDR3 consists of 12 residues. This CDR3 reads CASSLQPGELFF. The DNA for the CDR3 is TGTGCCAGCAGTCTACAGCCCGGGGAGCTGTTTTTT.

The chain uses TRBV18 and TRBJ2-2; unclear D gene. Trimming took 3 bases from V and 1 from J, leaving 9 bases between them. This CDR3 spans 15 amino acids. Per the germline V gene, CDR1 is KGHSH and CDR2 is LQKENI. The CDR3 nucleotides are TGTGCCAGCTCACCTCGTCACATGAACACCGGGGAGCTGTTTTTT. Amino acids: CASSPRHMNTGELFF.

This rearrangement joins TRBV10-3 to TRBJ1-3; the match to TRBD1 covers 7 bases. J gave up 4 bases and V 2 bases, and 2 bases lay outside the gene matches. Germline CDR1 is ENHRY and CDR2 is SYGVKD. The CDR3 has 14 amino acids. The CDR3 DNA follows: TGTGCCATCAGTGAGGGACAGGTGGGAAACACCATATATTTT. Its protein is CAISEGQVGNTIYF.

The V and J genes are TRBV11-1 and TRBJ1-1, with 8 positions matching TRBD1. V lost 2 bases to trimming and J lost 7 bases; unmatched junction nucleotides: 6. Germline CDR1 and CDR2: SGHAT and FQDESV (reference sequence). This CDR3 spans 14 amino acids. CDR3 sequence (DNA): TGTGCCAGCAGCTTAACGACAGGGGCTATTGAAGCTTTCTTT. It yields the protein CASSLTTGAIEAFF.

This clonotype was picked up a small number of times. Possible read error: a much larger clone is one base away. The chain joins TRBV2 to TRBJ2-1; D call uncertain. The CDR3 loop spans 16 amino acids. Germline CDR1 SNHLY, CDR2 FYNNEI. Trimming left V 6 bases short and J 1 base short, with 16 bases between. The chain's CDR3 is CASRLRQVESYNEQFF. The CDR3 DNA reads as TGTGCCAGCAGACTTAGACAAGTTGAGTCCTACAATGAGCAGTTCTTC.

This clonotype was seen repeatedly, ten times or more. V and J are TRBV2 and TRBJ2-2; D is uncertain. Trimming left V 5 bases short and J 5 bases short, with 3 bases between. CDR3 length: 11 amino acids. Germline V lookup: CDR1 SNHLY, CDR2 FYNNEI. Here the CDR3 DNA reads TGTGCCAGCAGTTGGACCGGGGAGCTGTTTTTT. Its translation: CASSWTGELFF.

This clonotype was found many times. This chain connects TRBV3-1 to TRBJ1-1, with TRBD1 identical over 7 bases. After removal of 1 base from V and 5 bases from J, the junction contained 4 bases not matched to a gene. This CDR3 has 14 residues. The germline V gene encodes CDR1 LGHDT and CDR2 YNNKEL (reference sequence). The CDR3 here is CASSQGQGGTEAFF. In nucleotides, the CDR3 is TGTGCCAGCAGCCAAGGACAGGGCGGGACTGAAGCTTTCTTT.

The chain combines TRBV6-1 with TRBJ1-6, with D possibly matching TRBD1 (6 bases). Trimming pared 8 bases from V and 6 bases from J, leaving 17 bases between. The length of the CDR3 is 15 residues. CDR1 is MNHNS and CDR2 is SASEGT in the germline V gene. In DNA, the CDR3 is TGTGCCAGCGGAATGGGGGGGGCGCGTAATTCACCCCTCCACTTT. Its translation is CASGMGGARNSPLHF.

This chain links TRBV10-3 with TRBJ2-3; perhaps TRBD2 as D (6 bases). The CDR3 extends over 16 amino acids. V shed 2 bases and J shed 1 base, with 13 bases lying between them. Germline V lookup: CDR1 ENHRY, CDR2 SYGVKD. The CDR3 loop is CAISEGGTSGTDTQYF. The CDR3 region has the DNA TGTGCCATCAGTGAGGGGGGGACGTCTGGCACAGATACGCAGTATTTT.